Each of the 14 T cell receptor beta chains below was sequenced from the same sample in a study of T cells after somatic rescue of genetic block. TCRdb's copy holds only in-frame clones and misses some; the assay was immunoSEQ multiplex PCR. The sample comprises more than 65,000 clones, just over 90% of which are singletons, and around 2.8% rests with the top ten. The sequenced material came from peripheral blood mononuclear cells (PBMCs). These receptors were obtained from a man younger than 40.

The chain has TRBV28 and TRBJ1-5, with D possibly being TRBD1 (5 bases). CDR1 and CDR2 (germline): MDHEN, SYDVKM. This CDR3 is built from 16 residues. V gave up 10 bases and J gave up 3 bases, with 22 bases separating them. CDR3 loop: CATTLPTVTFNQPQHF. Here the CDR3 DNA reads TGTGCCACCACCTTACCGACAGTTACTTTCAATCAGCCCCAGCATTTT.

This rearrangement joins TRBV10-2 to TRBJ2-1, with 8 positions matching TRBD2. With V trimmed by 0 bases and J by 1 base, 2 bases remained unmatched. The CDR3 loop spans 16 amino acids. CDR1 is WSHSY, CDR2 SAAADI, per germline. Here the CDR3 DNA reads TGCGCCAGCAGTGAGTCGGCGGGGGGTTCCTACAATGAGCAGTTCTTC. Its protein product is CASSESAGGSYNEQFF.

The chain recombines TRBV19 with TRBJ1-5, with TRBD1 matching over 7 bases. Germline CDR1 reads LNHDA; CDR2 reads SQIVND (reference sequence). With V trimmed by 5 bases and J by 0 bases, 13 bases remained unmatched. This CDR3 is 18 amino acids long. DNA for the CDR3: TGTGCCAGTAGTCCTGATCCCGGGACAGTGAATAGCAATCAGCCCCAGCATTTT. This gives the protein CASSPDPGTVNSNQPQHF.

The chain uses TRBV5-1 and TRBJ2-3; possibly TRBD1 for D (6 bases). The CDR3 runs 19 residues. Germline CDR1 is SGHRS and CDR2 is YFSETQ. Between the trimmed V and J ends, which lost 0 bases and 1 base, there was a span of 21 bases. CDR3 residues: CASSLALFGGGGGTDTQYF. The DNA for the CDR3 is TGCGCCAGCAGCTTGGCTCTCTTTGGGGGCGGTGGTGGCACAGATACGCAGTATTTT.

V and J are TRBV2 and TRBJ2-7; the D gene is possibly TRBD1 (6 bases). The V end was cut by 5 bases, the J end by 2 bases, with 13 bases between. The CDR3 runs 14 residues. Germline CDR1 is SNHLY and CDR2 is FYNNEI. The CDR3 loop reads CASSPDRLPYEQYF. In nucleotides, the CDR3 is TGTGCCAGCAGTCCCGACAGGTTGCCCTACGAGCAGTACTTC.

The rearrangement links TRBV7-2 to TRBJ2-2; the D gene is possibly TRBD1 (5 bases). Trimming cost V 4 bases and J 2 bases, with 8 bases left between them. The germline gives CDR1 SGHTA, CDR2 FQGNSA. The CDR3 loop spans 14 amino acids. DNA for the CDR3: TGTGCCAGCAGCTCACAGGCAAACACCGGGGAGCTGTTTTTT. It encodes CASSSQANTGELFF.

The V call is TRBV5-1, the J call TRBJ1-2, with D tentatively TRBD1 (5 bases). The germline gives CDR1 SGHRS, CDR2 YFSETQ. The V end was cut by 2 bases, the J end by 8 bases, with 13 bases between. CDR3 length equals 13 residues. The CDR3 nucleotides are TGCGCCAGCAGCTTCGGACAAAACAGGGGCTACACCTTC. Translating gives CASSFGQNRGYTF.

This clone was counted once. J is TRBJ2-5 and V is TRBV4-1, with TRBD2 matching 8 bases. Losses at the gene ends were 3 bases for V and 4 bases for J; bases not matched to a gene: 4. In germline, CDR1 is MGHRA, CDR2 YSYEKL. The CDR3 length is 14 residues. CDR3 in DNA: TGCGCCAGCAGCCACACTAGCGGTGTAGAGACCCAGTACTTC. Translating it yields CASSHTSGVETQYF.

The chain couples TRBV4-1 to TRBJ1-2; TRBD1 aligns across 9 bases. The germline V gene has CDR1 MGHRA and CDR2 YSYEKL. After removal of 3 bases from V and 0 bases from J, the junction contained 8 bases not matched to a gene. This CDR3 is 17 amino acids long. The CDR3 coding sequence is TGCGCCAGCAGCCAGGGGGACAGGGTGCCCTCTAACTATGGCTACACCTTC. Protein product: CASSQGDRVPSNYGYTF.

The V gene is TRBV19, the J gene TRBJ2-2; D possibly corresponds to TRBD1 (6 bases). The CDR3 runs 15 residues. The ends were cut back, 4 bases at V and 1 base at J, with 10 bases in the middle. Germline V gives CDR1 LNHDA, CDR2 SQIVND (reference sequence). CDR3 amino acids: CASSTIQGNTGELFF. As DNA, the CDR3 is TGTGCCAGTAGTACGATACAGGGGAACACCGGGGAGCTGTTTTTT.

The V and J genes are TRBV5-6 and TRBJ1-2; tentative D call: TRBD1 (5 bases). V lost 4 bases to trimming and J lost 4 bases, with 11 bases between them. The CDR3 covers 13 residues. Germline V CDR1 and CDR2: SGHDT, YYEEEE. CDR3 residues: CASSPPGGYGYTF. CDR3 nucleotides: TGTGCCAGCAGCCCTCCGGGGGGCTATGGCTACACCTTC.

The chain uses TRBV7-6 and TRBJ2-5; tentative D call: TRBD2 (6 bases). Germline assignment: CDR1 SGHVS and CDR2 FNYEAQ. The V end lost 5 bases, the J end lost 1 base, and 11 bases lay between the germline ends. This CDR3 comprises 14 residues. CDR3 residues: CASSRSGFQETQYF. CDR3 nucleotides: TGTGCCAGCAGCCGGAGCGGGTTCCAAGAGACCCAGTACTTC.

The chain couples TRBV5-1 to TRBJ2-1, with a tentative D call TRBD1 (5 bases). Trimming pared 1 base from V and 5 bases from J, leaving 10 bases between. CDR1 is SGHRS and CDR2 is YFSETQ in the germline V gene. This CDR3 comprises 14 residues. In DNA, the CDR3 is TGCGCCAGCAGCTTGAGGGGCAGCAACAATGAGCAGTTCTTC. It encodes CASSLRGSNNEQFF.

There are a few counts of this clone. The chain couples TRBV27 to TRBJ2-6; 8 bases agree with TRBD1. Trimming cost V 2 bases and J 4 bases; bases outside gene matches: 10. The CDR3 is made up of 18 amino acids. Germline V gene lookup returns CDR1 MNHEY and CDR2 SMNVEV (reference sequence). The CDR3 sequence is CASSLVSRGLGGANVLTF. The CDR3 DNA sequence: TGTGCCAGCAGTTTAGTTTCCAGGGGGCTAGGGGGGGCCAACGTCCTGACTTTC. Using reference TRBV27 and TRBJ2-6 for the parts outside the CDR3, the full variable domain is EAQVTQNPRYLITVTGKKLTVTCSQNMNHEYMSWYRQDPGLGLRQIYYSMNVEVTDKGDVPEGYKVSRKEKRNFPLILESPSPNQTSLYFCASSLVSRGLGGANVLTFGAGSRLTVL.